These 17 T cell receptor beta chains originate from one sample sequenced in a study of human T cells and chemical hapten exposure. TCRdb called the RACE reads again in MiXCR, with one record for every CDR3 protein. This sample has around 62,000 distinct CDR3 sequences, with about 6.7% found just once. Time point reported: pre-sensitization, week 0. Treatment here: therapeutic diphenylcyclopropenone sensitization with weekly scalp DPC. The sequences come from whole blood, collected in connection with sensitization to the hapten diphenylcyclopropenone (DPC). All receptors come from a woman in her 30s with alopecia areata. Some clones in this sample may be carry-over from other donors' samples.

The table lists this clonotype with a few counts. This sequence joins TRBV7-9 and TRBJ1-2; TRBD1 might be the D (5 bases). Germline lookup yields CDR1 SEHNR and CDR2 FQNEAQ (reference sequence). This CDR3 region has 14 residues. Between the trimmed V and J ends, which lost 5 bases and 2 bases, there was a span of 12 bases. The CDR3 here is CASSPRDSNYGYTF. CDR3 bases: TGTGCCAGCAGCCCCCGGGACTCAAACTATGGCTACACCTTC.

This clonotype occurred many times. The rearrangement joins TRBV12-3 or TRBV12-4 to TRBJ1-2, with 7 nucleotides matching TRBD1. Trimming removed 5 bases from V and 7 bases from J; junction bases left unmatched: 13. This CDR3 is built from 15 residues. CDR3 bases: TGTGCCAGCAGTCCCGTCCCAGGGGGTAGATCTGGCTACACCTTC. Amino acid sequence: CASSPVPGGRSGYTF.

This clonotype was seen repeatedly, ten times or more. This sequence joins TRBV10-3 and TRBJ2-3; D is perhaps TRBD1 (6 bases). Germline assignment: CDR1 ENHRY and CDR2 SYGVKD. The CDR3 extends over 15 amino acids. V was shortened by 0 bases and J by 2 bases, with 9 bases between the two germline ends. CDR3 coding DNA: TGTGCCATCAGTGAGTCAGGACAGATCACAGATACGCAGTATTTT. Its protein is CAISESGQITDTQYF.

This clonotype was counted many times. The rearrangement joins TRBV6-2 or TRBV6-3 to TRBJ2-1, with D possibly TRBD1 on 7 matching bases. Trimming took off 4 bases at V and 1 base at J, with 11 bases between the two ends. The CDR3 has 15 amino acids. Germline CDR1 reads MNHEY; CDR2 reads SVGEGT. CDR3 loop: CASSSAGQSYNEQFF. The CDR3 bases are TGTGCCAGCAGTTCGGCGGGACAGTCCTACAATGAGCAGTTCTTC.

This clonotype has a count of ten or more. V and J are TRBV6-1 and TRBJ1-5; tentatively, D is TRBD1 (6 bases). CDR3 size: 15 residues. Per germline, CDR1 MNHNS and CDR2 SASEGT. V was clipped by 4 bases and J by 3 bases, with 13 bases between them. Here the CDR3 reads CASSGQDRNNQPQHF. The CDR3 DNA is TGTGCCAGCAGTGGCCAGGACAGAAACAATCAGCCCCAGCATTTT.

This clonotype was counted at least ten times. This rearrangement joins TRBV6-4 to TRBJ2-3; 9 bases are a match to TRBD1. V trimming: 5 bases; J trimming: 2 bases; junction bases outside the gene matches: 11. Germline loops: CDR1 MRHNA, CDR2 SNTAGT. The CDR3 runs to 17 residues. Here the CDR3 reads CASSINPGQGNTDTQYF. CDR3 nucleotide sequence: TGTGCCAGCAGTATCAATCCGGGACAGGGAAACACAGATACGCAGTATTTT.

CDR3 region: CSASKGSGGDTIYF. CDR3 sequence (DNA): TGCAGTGCTAGTAAGGGTTCCGGAGGAGACACCATATATTTT. The chain employs TRBV20-1 and TRBJ1-3; no reliable D call. The CDR3 loop spans 14 amino acids. The germline V gene encodes CDR1 DFQATT and CDR2 SNEGSKA (reference sequence). The germline V and J ends were trimmed by 3 bases and 8 bases, with 17 bases remaining between them.

This clonotype showed up many times. This rearrangement joins TRBV6-5 to TRBJ1-4; 8 positions agree with TRBD1. V trimming: 6 bases; J trimming: 10 bases; junction bases outside the gene matches: 13. CDR3 length equals 15 residues. CDR1 is MNHEY, CDR2 SVGAGI, per germline. CDR3 coding DNA: TGTGCCAGCAGACATCGGACAGGGTTGGATGGAAAACTGTTTTTT. It specifies CASRHRTGLDGKLFF.

This clonotype was detected many times. The chain recombines TRBV5-1 with TRBJ2-7, with D possibly TRBD1 on 5 matching bases. In germline, CDR1 is SGHRS, CDR2 YFSETQ. CDR3 length: 15 residues. V dropped 1 base and J dropped 2 bases, with 13 bases sitting between them. The CDR3: CASSLQGEIAYEQYF. The CDR3 nucleotides are TGCGCCAGCAGCTTGCAGGGCGAAATCGCCTACGAGCAGTACTTC.

This clonotype has a count of ten or more. The chain uses TRBV30 and TRBJ1-2; D not certain. The CDR3 runs to 13 residues. V lost 0 bases, J lost 0 bases, and 5 bases lay in between. Germline V gene lookup returns CDR1 GTSNPN and CDR2 SVGIG (reference sequence). CDR3 nucleotide sequence: TGTGCCTGGAGTGTACATCCTAACTATGGCTACACCTTC. Amino acids: CAWSVHPNYGYTF.

This clonotype was found many times. The V call is TRBV6-6, the J call TRBJ2-5; 7 bases are a match to TRBD1. Unmatched junction bases numbered 2, after V lost 5 bases and J lost 5 bases. The germline V gene has CDR1 MNHNY and CDR2 SVGAGI (reference sequence). The CDR3 contains 12 residues. The CDR3 DNA is TGTGCCAGCAGTCGACAGGGTGAGACCCAGTACTTC. Translated: CASSRQGETQYF.

In its sample, this clonotype was seen many times. The chain links TRBV18 to TRBJ2-3, with no clear D. Germline assignment: CDR1 KGHSH and CDR2 LQKENI. Trimming pared 1 base from V and 0 bases from J, leaving 2 bases between. The CDR3 loop spans 13 amino acids. CDR3 region: CASSPQSTDTQYF. CDR3 nucleotides: TGTGCCAGCTCACCACAGAGCACAGATACGCAGTATTTT. Full variable domain (outside the CDR3, taken from reference TRBV18 and TRBJ2-3): NAGVMQNPRHLVRRRGQEARLRCSPMKGHSHVYWYRQLPEEGLKFMVYLQKENIIDESGMPKERFSAEFPKEGPSILRIQQVVRGDSAAYFCASSPQSTDTQYFGPGTRLTVL.

The table lists this clonotype with many counts. This chain joins TRBV3-1 and TRBJ2-3; the D is unclear. Germline V gene data show CDR1 as LGHDT and CDR2 as YNNKEL (reference sequence). The CDR3 loop spans 14 amino acids. V shed 4 bases and J shed 4 bases, with 12 bases lying between them. As DNA, the CDR3 is TGTGCCAGCAGCCTCGATTTAGCCCCAGATACGCAGTATTTT. This translates into CASSLDLAPDTQYF.

This clonotype showed up many times. The chain combines TRBV29-1 with TRBJ2-7; the match to TRBD1 covers 7 bases. Germline values: CDR1 SQVTM, CDR2 ANQGSEA. V lost 4 bases, J lost 3 bases, and 9 bases stayed unmatched. The CDR3 runs to 14 residues. The CDR3 coding sequence is TGCAGCGTTGCCCCGGGACAGAGTTACTACGAGCAGTACTTC. Translated: CSVAPGQSYYEQYF.

This clonotype turned up a few times. The chain carries TRBV14 and TRBJ1-1; D not certain. V gave up 4 bases and J gave up 0 bases, with 9 bases separating them. The CDR3 is 14 residues long. The V gene's germline CDR1 is SGHDN and CDR2 FVKESK. The CDR3 protein is CASSPRRLNTEAFF. CDR3 sequence (DNA): TGTGCCAGCAGCCCCCGACGATTGAACACTGAAGCTTTCTTT.

This clonotype has a count of ten or more. The chain employs TRBV5-1 and TRBJ2-3, with 8 bases matching TRBD2. The V segment lost 5 bases and the J segment 6 bases; nucleotides outside the gene matches: 17. Germline V lookup: CDR1 SGHRS, CDR2 YFSETQ. The CDR3 is made up of 17 amino acids. CDR3 DNA sequence: TGCGCCAGCAGATTAAGGTCGGCGGGGGGCCACGAGGATACGCAGTATTTT. Amino acids: CASRLRSAGGHEDTQYF.

This clonotype occurred a few times. This chain joins TRBV12-3 or TRBV12-4 and TRBJ2-5; 8 bases agree with TRBD1. The V gene end was trimmed by 5 bases and the J gene end by 4 bases; junction bases not matched to a gene: 3. The CDR3 length is 13 residues. CDR3 sequence reads: CASSGQGRETQYF. CDR3 nucleotides: TGTGCCAGCAGTGGACAGGGCCGAGAGACCCAGTACTTC.